This T cell receptor (beta chain) was documented in a study of cytomegalovirus exposure and HLA in healthy donors. Overall study results and limits: Reports showed the classifier diagnosing cytomegalovirus status with high specificity and sensitivity. Highly shared variants forming one cluster were likely a sequencing artifact.

PCR involved 60 Vbeta and 13 Jbeta primers. Using immunoSEQ multiplex PCR, the repertoire was profiled, and TCRdb retains in-frame clones only, with some absent. Counted here are 150,000 or so clones, around 78% occurring once; the ten biggest clones make up 1.6%. About this clone: The antigen is undetermined.

Trimming took 3 bases from V and 3 from J; bases not matched to a gene: 12. The length of the CDR3 is 17 residues. Per the germline V gene, CDR1 is MGHDK and CDR2 is SYGVNS. This TCR derives from a woman between 18 and 29 years old in good health and CMV-seronegative. The V call is TRBV25-1, the J call TRBJ1-1; TRBD1 agrees at 8 bases. The sequencing input was PBMCs. The CDR3 sequence is CASSDRGRRGPDTEAFF. CDR3 in DNA: TGTGCCAGCAGTGACAGGGGGCGCAGGGGGCCGGACACTGAAGCTTTCTTT.